A single sample gave rise to the 20 T cell receptor beta chains below, sequenced in a study of cytomegalovirus exposure and HLA in healthy donors. Produced via immunoSEQ multiplex PCR; TCRdb's table is partial and in-frame only. The sample includes around 73,000 clones, roughly 89% of them seen just once. The source material was PBMCs. All receptors come from a woman aged 18-29 years in good health and CMV-seropositive.

The chain links TRBV7-6 to TRBJ1-1, with TRBD1 matching 11 bases. Trimming cost V 5 bases and J 1 base; bases outside gene matches: 3. Germline CDR1 SGHVS, CDR2 FNYEAQ. CDR3 length: 15 residues. The CDR3 nucleotides are TGTGCCAGCAGCCCGGGGACAGGGGGGAACACTGAAGCTTTCTTT. It encodes CASSPGTGGNTEAFF.

The chain links TRBV5-1 to TRBJ2-3; 7 nucleotides line up with TRBD2. With 3 bases clipped from V and 8 bases from J, the junction kept 9 bases outside the gene matches. Germline V lookup: CDR1 SGHRS, CDR2 YFSETQ. This CDR3 comprises 14 residues. CDR3 in amino acids: CASSSSAGAGTQYF. The CDR3 nucleotides are TGCGCCAGCAGCTCCTCCGCGGGAGCGGGTACGCAGTATTTT.

The V call is TRBV5-5, the J call TRBJ1-3; 11 nucleotides agree with TRBD1. The V gene's germline CDR1 is SGHKS and CDR2 YYEKEE (reference sequence). The CDR3 is made up of 15 amino acids. The J segment lost 3 bases and the V segment lost 4 bases, leaving 3 bases of the junction unmatched. Written as DNA, the CDR3 is TGTGCCAGCAGCCGGGACAGGGGGGGTGGAAACACCATATATTTT. Protein: CASSRDRGGGNTIYF.

In DNA form, the CDR3 reads TGTGCCAGCAGTTCGAGGACAGAGAATTCACCCCTCCACTTT. It encodes CASSSRTENSPLHF. This chain connects TRBV6-5 to TRBJ1-6, with D possibly TRBD1 on 6 matching bases. The CDR3 has 14 amino acids. CDR1 MNHEY and CDR2 SVGAGI come from the germline V gene. V dropped 4 bases and J dropped 7 bases, with 11 bases sitting between them.

The CDR3 here is CASSPPFSRSGKQRGNEQFF. CDR3 nucleotides: TGTGCCAGCAGTCCCCCCTTTTCAAGGTCCGGAAAACAGAGAGGGAATGAGCAGTTCTTC. The chain recombines TRBV27 with TRBJ2-1, with TRBD2 as a possible D gene (5 bases). Looked up from germline, CDR1 is MNHEY and CDR2 is SMNVEV (reference sequence). Trimming stripped 5 bases from V and 7 bases from J, with 33 bases between. The CDR3 sequence is 20 residues long.

The chain recombines TRBV6-5 with TRBJ2-7; D possibly corresponds to TRBD1 (6 bases). Looked up from germline, CDR1 is MNHEY and CDR2 is SVGAGI. The V gene lost 6 bases and the J gene lost 0 bases, with 15 bases spanning the gap. This CDR3 spans 15 amino acids. The CDR3 loop reads CASRRPGQSSYEQYF. For the CDR3, the DNA is TGTGCCAGCAGACGACCGGGACAAAGCTCCTACGAGCAGTACTTC.

The chain has TRBV5-4 and TRBJ2-1; D unclear. The V end was cut by 5 bases, the J end by 2 bases, with 8 bases between. Germline CDR1 SGHNT, CDR2 YYREEE (reference sequence). CDR3 length: 13 residues. The CDR3: CASSERTYNEQFF. In nucleotides, the CDR3 is TGTGCCAGCAGTGAGAGAACCTACAATGAGCAGTTCTTC.

This chain links TRBV13 with TRBJ1-1; 7 nucleotides align to TRBD1. The length of the CDR3 is 16 residues. Germline values: CDR1 PRHDT, CDR2 FYEKMQ (reference sequence). V was clipped by 5 bases and J by 0 bases; unmatched bases: 9. CDR3 residues: CASSDRTGKVNTEAFF. The CDR3 DNA reads TGTGCCAGCAGCGATAGGACAGGAAAGGTGAACACTGAAGCTTTCTTT.

This clone appeared a single time. The V gene is TRBV11-2, the J gene TRBJ2-1, with 9 bases that match TRBD1. This CDR3 has 16 amino acids. With 1 base clipped from V and 6 bases from J, the junction kept 7 bases outside the gene matches. Germline V gives CDR1 SGHAT, CDR2 FQNNGV. CDR3 nucleotide sequence: TGTGCCAGCAGCTTAGTACAGGGGGCAACGAGCAATGAGCAGTTCTTC. Translation gives CASSLVQGATSNEQFF.

Note on this clone: At one end the junction does not follow the germline gene, possibly because of a read error. V usage is TRBV7-7 and J usage is TRBJ2-2; maybe TRBD2 (5 bases). Germline assignment: CDR1 SSHAT and CDR2 FNYEAQ (reference sequence). The CDR3 length is 14 residues. DNA of the CDR3: TGTGCTAGCAGCTTAGTGACTGAGGGCGGGGAGCTGTTTTTT. This encodes CASSLVTEGGELFF.

The chain links TRBV11-2 to TRBJ2-1; tentative D call: TRBD2 (7 bases). CDR1 is SGHAT, CDR2 FQNNGV, per germline. This CDR3 spans 16 amino acids. V was trimmed by 5 bases and J by 4 bases, leaving 18 bases between them. The DNA for the CDR3 is TGTGCCAGCAGCCCCAACCGACGGGGGGCGTACAATGAGCAGTTCTTC. Translation gives CASSPNRRGAYNEQFF.

The CDR3, as DNA: TGTGCCAGCAGTGAAGCGGGGACAGGGGGCTATGGCTACACCTTC. It is translated as CASSEAGTGGYGYTF. The chain links TRBV6-1 to TRBJ1-2, with TRBD1 matching 11 bases. Germline values: CDR1 MNHNS, CDR2 SASEGT. This CDR3 spans 15 amino acids. V gave up 0 bases and J gave up 4 bases; unmatched junction bases: 1.

The chain employs TRBV19 and TRBJ1-2; D remains ambiguous. Germline-derived CDR1 and CDR2 are LNHDA and SQIVND (reference sequence). The CDR3 contains 15 residues. Trimming cost V 1 base and J 4 bases, with 13 bases left between them. Here the CDR3 reads CASSIGGQPSYGYTF. In nucleotides, the CDR3 is TGTGCCAGTAGTATAGGAGGCCAGCCATCCTATGGCTACACCTTC.

The rearrangement joins TRBV20-1 to TRBJ2-7; unclear D gene. The germline V gene has CDR1 DFQATT and CDR2 SNEGSKA (reference sequence). The CDR3 runs 11 residues. Between the trimmed V and J ends, which lost 7 bases and 3 bases, there was a span of 10 bases. As DNA, the CDR3 is TGCAGTGTATCGGGTCACTACGAGCAGTACTTC. Protein: CSVSGHYEQYF.

This clone was recorded at least ten times. The chain carries TRBV27 and TRBJ1-1; tentatively, D is TRBD1 (5 bases). V dropped 0 bases and J dropped 6 bases, with 8 bases sitting between them. The germline gives CDR1 MNHEY, CDR2 SMNVEV (reference sequence). The CDR3 covers 13 residues. This CDR3 is CASSLSGGPEAFF. CDR3 in DNA: TGTGCCAGCAGTTTATCGGGGGGTCCTGAAGCTTTCTTT.

The rearrangement joins TRBV5-4 to TRBJ2-7, with TRBD1 as a possible D gene (5 bases). V gave up 4 bases and J gave up 3 bases, with 14 bases separating them. Per germline, CDR1 SGHNT and CDR2 YYREEE (reference sequence). The CDR3 runs 14 residues. The CDR3, as DNA: TGTGCCAGCAGCCCCCCAGGGCCTTTCTACGAGCAGTACTTC. This encodes CASSPPGPFYEQYF.

V and J are TRBV19 and TRBJ1-5; 7 nucleotides agree with TRBD1. The CDR3 length is 15 residues. V was clipped by 3 bases and J by 3 bases; unmatched bases: 5. Germline V gene sequence: CDR1 LNHDA, CDR2 SQIVND (reference sequence). The CDR3 protein is CASSISDRPNQPQHF. DNA for the CDR3: TGTGCCAGTAGTATTTCGGACAGGCCCAATCAGCCCCAGCATTTT.

This clone was counted once. The chain uses TRBV28 and TRBJ2-5; TRBD1 aligns across 8 bases. CDR3 length equals 12 residues. CDR1 MDHEN and CDR2 SYDVKM come from the germline V gene. Germline trimming cut 6 bases from V and 5 bases from J; bases unmatched to any gene: 2. CDR3: CASRTGVETQYF. CDR3 DNA sequence: TGTGCCAGCAGGACAGGGGTCGAGACCCAGTACTTC.

CDR3 amino acids: CASSQGGDGNQPQHF. In DNA form, the CDR3 reads TGTGCCAGCAGCCAGGGAGGGGACGGCAATCAGCCCCAGCATTTT. The chain employs TRBV7-8 and TRBJ1-5; tentative D call: TRBD1 (5 bases). The germline V gene has CDR1 SGHVS and CDR2 FQNEAQ. Between the trimmed V and J ends, which lost 5 bases and 2 bases, there was a span of 13 bases. The CDR3 loop spans 15 amino acids. The entire variable domain, with the rest obtained from reference TRBV7-8 and TRBJ1-5, is as follows: GAGVSQSPRYKVAKRGQDVALRCDPISGHVSLFWYQQALGQGPEFLTYFQNEAQLDKSGLPSDRFFAERPEGSVSTLKIQRTQQEDSAVYLCASSQGGDGNQPQHFGDGTRLSIL.

The J gene is TRBJ1-1, the V gene TRBV2, with D perhaps matching TRBD1 (5 bases). The V end lost 9 bases, the J end lost 0 bases, and 11 bases lay between the germline ends. Germline-derived CDR1 and CDR2 are SNHLY and FYNNEI. The CDR3 is 13 amino acids. Here the CDR3 DNA reads TGTGCCAGATCAACAGGCGTGAACACTGAAGCTTTCTTT. Protein sequence: CARSTGVNTEAFF.